The TCR beta chain described here comes from a study of T-cell memory formation after mild COVID-19 (dated by TCRdb to about 2021). For context, the study as a whole: TCR sequence clusters from the two donors were found to be largely donor specific. Longitudinal TCRalpha and TCRbeta repertoire sequencing tracked T-cell clones expanding and contracting after mild COVID-19 in a couple of donors. Two young, previously healthy adult volunteers, one female and one male, were included in the cohort. Overall study outcomes, separate from this receptor: Some responding clones were found in pre-infection memory, which suggests that pre-existing cross-reactive memory T cells took part in the SARS-CoV-2 response. Whether the second-wave clones peaking on day 37 were SARS-CoV-2 specific was not confirmed. Only a couple of mild cases were covered in the study, and larger cohorts including severe cases with pre-infection samples were considered necessary. Contracting CD4+ clones were found mainly in CM and EM memory subsets, while CD8+ clones were enriched in EMRA. Clones contracting from day 15 to 85 had balanced CD4/CD8 phenotypes, while a second wave expanding from day 15 to 37 was biased towards CD4+.

PBMCs were isolated by Ficoll-Paque density gradient centrifugation. Sequencing used an Illumina NovaSeq 6000. TCRalpha and TCRbeta cDNA libraries were constructed by 5'RACE with constant-segment primers, with sample barcodes and unique molecular identifiers being introduced. RNA was extracted from every sample with Trizol reagent. Libraries were amplified in two PCR steps, with a second sample barcode and Illumina TruSeq adapters added in the second step. Sequencing of libraries was performed on an Illumina NovaSeq with 2 x 150 bp paired-end reads. Processing in the source paper ran as follows. Reads were demultiplexed and collapsed into UMI-guided consensus sequences with migec v1.2.7. Using mixcr v2.1.11, UMI consensuses were aligned to TRA and TRB V and J templates and then assembled into clonotypes. Expanded or contracted clonotypes were those called significant by both edgeR and NoisET, with noise models trained on biological replicates. edgeR calls used a false discovery rate-adjusted p below 0.01 and a log2 fold-change threshold of 1. As an exploratory analysis of dynamics, PCA with hierarchical clustering was applied to max-normalized trajectories of the 1000 most abundant clonotypes. Separately sequenced CD4+ and CD8+ repertoires were used to assign the CD4 or CD8 phenotype of responding clones. Through fastp at Q25 and MiXCR, TCRdb rebuilt clones from the public reads, retaining in-frame beta chains. A single entry per CDR3 protein holds the most common genes and DNA from its merged rows. The V and J calls here are based on TCRdb, not the publication. The sample has approximately 390,000 distinct CDR3 sequences on record, 16% of them singletons. 20% to 25% of the sample comes from the top ten.

Concerning this clonotype itself: This clone's antigen is unknown. No base quality information exists; no much larger clone differs at one position.

The CDR3 has 13 amino acids, counting the end cysteine and phenylalanine. Only the CDR3 region is kept as DNA, spanning 39 bases read in frame from base 1. V is cut by 0 bases and J by 6 bases, and the space between the germline ends is 7 bases. The germline V gene specifies SGHTA as CDR1 and FQGTGA as CDR2. This TCR came from a man aged 18-30 years who had mild COVID-19 (a few samples of this study predate the infection). The sample titles of this study are shuffled in the database, so cell type and time point are left out; the donor was told from shared clones. Sequenced sample: PBMCs or a T cell subset sorted from them (not recorded which). The chain was built from TRBV7-3 and TRBJ2-3; the D segment cannot be called with confidence. The bases read TGTGCCAGCAGCTTAACGTCCATTGATACGCAGTATTTT. Its amino acids are CASSLTSIDTQYF.